The rows below give T cell receptor beta chains drawn from one sample of a study of shared clonotypes between healthy human individuals. The assay was immunoSEQ multiplex PCR, and TCRdb's table has in-frame clones only and misses some. The table includes hundreds of thousands of clones, roughly 84% detected once. Material: memory CD8+ T cells sorted from blood. The receptors were gathered from a man younger than 35 in good health. The CDR3 runs from the conserved cysteine through the conserved F or W. The D gene is left open where the match is weak. Size tells how often a clone was seen (once, few, many) or the class of an expanded clone, and some rows leave it out.

j_call: TRBJ2-3
d_call: -
clone_size: -
cdr3_length: 18
v_call: TRBV27
cdr3_aa: CASSRTSPWGPGSDTQYF
cdr3_nt: TGTGCCAGCAGTCGTACTTCCCCCTGGGGCCCCGGTTCAGATACGCAGTATTTT

j_call: TRBJ1-1
d_call: TRBD1
clone_size: -
cdr3_length: 16
v_call: TRBV7-9
cdr3_aa: CASSFRTGGWNTEAFF
cdr3_nt: TGTGCCAGCAGCTTCCGGACAGGGGGATGGAACACTGAAGCTTTCTTT

j_call: TRBJ1-2
d_call: TRBD1
clone_size: -
cdr3_length: 15
v_call: TRBV9
cdr3_aa: CASSVATGTGYGYTF
cdr3_nt: TGTGCCAGCAGCGTAGCTACTGGGACAGGTTATGGCTACACCTTC

j_call: TRBJ2-4
d_call: TRBD2
clone_size: -
cdr3_length: 17
v_call: TRBV4-1
cdr3_aa: CASSRSGGLLAKNIQYF
cdr3_nt: TGCGCCAGCAGCCGCTCGGGGGGACTCCTAGCCAAAAACATTCAGTACTTC

j_call: TRBJ2-7
d_call: -
clone_size: -
cdr3_length: 12
v_call: TRBV30
cdr3_aa: CAWSRSTYEQYF
cdr3_nt: TGTGCCTGGAGTCGATCGACCTACGAGCAGTACTTC

j_call: TRBJ2-5
d_call: -
clone_size: -
cdr3_length: 14
v_call: TRBV10-3
cdr3_aa: CAISPQTGQETQYF
cdr3_nt: TGTGCCATCAGTCCTCAGACCGGGCAAGAGACCCAGTACTTC

j_call: TRBJ1-2
d_call: -
clone_size: -
cdr3_length: 11
v_call: TRBV18
cdr3_aa: CASSVGDGYTF
cdr3_nt: TGTGCCAGCTCAGTAGGGGATGGCTACACCTTC

j_call: TRBJ2-7
d_call: -
clone_size: -
cdr3_length: 14
v_call: TRBV7-8
cdr3_aa: CASSPPGNVHEQYF
cdr3_nt: TGTGCCAGCAGCCCTCCGGGAAACGTCCACGAGCAGTACTTC

j_call: TRBJ1-1
d_call: -
clone_size: few
cdr3_length: 12
v_call: TRBV29-1
cdr3_aa: CSVFQGNTEAFF
cdr3_nt: TGCAGCGTATTTCAGGGTAACACTGAAGCTTTCTTT

j_call: TRBJ1-1
d_call: -
clone_size: -
cdr3_length: 12
v_call: TRBV10-2
cdr3_aa: CASLGGDTEAFF
cdr3_nt: TGCGCCAGCCTTGGGGGGGACACTGAAGCTTTCTTT

j_call: TRBJ2-7
d_call: TRBD1
clone_size: -
cdr3_length: 14
v_call: TRBV6-6
cdr3_aa: CASIKGTGLWEQYF
cdr3_nt: TGTGCCAGCATTAAGGGGACAGGATTGTGGGAGCAGTACTTC

j_call: TRBJ1-6
d_call: -
clone_size: few
cdr3_length: 15
v_call: TRBV7-6
cdr3_aa: CASSLEPDYNSPLHF
cdr3_nt: TGTGCCAGCAGCTTAGAGCCGGATTATAATTCACCCCTCCACTTT

j_call: TRBJ2-7
d_call: -
clone_size: -
cdr3_length: 13
v_call: TRBV7-9
cdr3_aa: CASSWNMGYEQYF
cdr3_nt: TGTGCCAGCAGCTGGAATATGGGCTACGAGCAGTACTTC

j_call: TRBJ1-4
d_call: -
clone_size: few
cdr3_length: 17
v_call: TRBV2
cdr3_aa: CASSEIRGALANEKLFF
cdr3_nt: TGTGCCAGCAGTGAAATTAGGGGGGCCTTGGCTAATGAAAAACTGTTTTTT

j_call: TRBJ2-2
d_call: -
clone_size: -
cdr3_length: 14
v_call: TRBV6-5
cdr3_aa: CASTSVGVPGELFF
cdr3_nt: TGTGCCAGCACCTCCGTCGGGGTACCCGGGGAGCTGTTTTTT

j_call: TRBJ1-1
d_call: -
clone_size: -
cdr3_length: 13
v_call: TRBV7-2
cdr3_aa: CASSFIMTGEAFF
cdr3_nt: TGTGCCAGCAGTTTTATAATGACAGGTGAAGCTTTCTTT

j_call: TRBJ1-6
d_call: -
clone_size: -
cdr3_length: 19
v_call: TRBV7-8
cdr3_aa: CASSRHLRPAHSYNSPLHF
cdr3_nt: TGTGCCAGCAGCCGACACCTAAGGCCAGCCCACTCCTATAATTCACCCCTCCACTTT

j_call: TRBJ1-2
d_call: -
clone_size: -
cdr3_length: 13
v_call: TRBV6-5
cdr3_aa: CASSYSQGYGYTF
cdr3_nt: TGTGCCAGCAGTTACTCTCAGGGTTATGGCTACACCTTC

j_call: TRBJ1-1
d_call: -
clone_size: -
cdr3_length: 15
v_call: TRBV5-1
cdr3_aa: CASSLARQHGAEAFF
cdr3_nt: TGCGCCAGCAGCTTGGCCAGGCAACACGGCGCTGAAGCTTTCTTT

j_call: TRBJ2-7
d_call: TRBD1
clone_size: -
cdr3_length: 13
v_call: TRBV6-5
cdr3_aa: CASRDRGAYEQYF
cdr3_nt: TGTGCCAGCAGAGACAGGGGTGCCTACGAGCAGTACTTC

j_call: TRBJ2-1
d_call: -
clone_size: -
cdr3_length: 11
v_call: TRBV13
cdr3_aa: CASSDGNEQFF
cdr3_nt: TGTGCCAGCAGCGACGGCAATGAGCAGTTCTTC

j_call: TRBJ2-1
d_call: -
clone_size: -
cdr3_length: 15
v_call: TRBV5-1
cdr3_aa: CASSLVGGPYNEQFF
cdr3_nt: TGCGCCAGCAGCTTGGTAGGGGGGCCCTACAATGAGCAGTTCTTC

j_call: TRBJ2-1
d_call: -
clone_size: -
cdr3_length: 13
v_call: TRBV9
cdr3_aa: CASSLSAYNEQFF
cdr3_nt: TGTGCCAGCAGCCTTAGCGCCTACAATGAGCAGTTCTTC

j_call: TRBJ1-2
d_call: -
clone_size: -
cdr3_length: 15
v_call: TRBV6-5
cdr3_aa: CASSYLRGQTRGYTF
cdr3_nt: TGTGCCAGCAGTTACCTCCGTGGGCAGACAAGAGGCTACACCTTC

j_call: TRBJ1-5
d_call: -
clone_size: -
cdr3_length: 14
v_call: TRBV4-1
cdr3_aa: CASSQDVLKQPQHF
cdr3_nt: TGCGCCAGCAGCCAAGACGTGCTGAAACAGCCCCAGCATTTT

j_call: TRBJ1-1
d_call: -
clone_size: many
cdr3_length: 17
v_call: TRBV5-6
cdr3_aa: CASSLESAGNWNTEAFF
cdr3_nt: TGTGCCAGCAGCTTGGAGTCGGCAGGGAATTGGAACACTGAAGCTTTCTTT

j_call: TRBJ2-7
d_call: TRBD1
clone_size: -
cdr3_length: 15
v_call: TRBV4-1
cdr3_aa: CASSQRTGTSYEQYF
cdr3_nt: TGCGCCAGCAGCCAAAGGACAGGAACTTCCTACGAGCAGTACTTC

j_call: TRBJ2-1
d_call: -
clone_size: -
cdr3_length: 14
v_call: TRBV5-6
cdr3_aa: CASSLALNYNEQFF
cdr3_nt: TGTGCCAGCAGCTTGGCCCTAAACTACAATGAGCAGTTCTTC

j_call: TRBJ1-5
d_call: TRBD1
clone_size: -
cdr3_length: 16
v_call: TRBV5-6
cdr3_aa: CASSLTGTAVNQPQHF
cdr3_nt: TGTGCCAGCAGCCTGACCGGGACAGCCGTCAATCAGCCCCAGCATTTT

j_call: TRBJ2-5
d_call: -
clone_size: -
cdr3_length: 10
v_call: TRBV2
cdr3_aa: CASREETQYF
cdr3_nt: TGTGCCAGCAGGGAAGAGACCCAGTACTTC

j_call: TRBJ2-3
d_call: -
clone_size: many
cdr3_length: 13
v_call: TRBV19
cdr3_aa: CASSNSFRDTQYF
cdr3_nt: TGTGCCAGTAGTAACTCTTTCAGAGATACGCAGTATTTT

j_call: TRBJ2-3
d_call: TRBD2
clone_size: few
cdr3_length: 15
v_call: TRBV9
cdr3_aa: CASSVELAGADTQYF
cdr3_nt: TGTGCCAGCAGCGTAGAACTAGCGGGGGCAGATACGCAGTATTTT

j_call: TRBJ2-2
d_call: TRBD2
clone_size: -
cdr3_length: 15
v_call: TRBV27
cdr3_aa: CASSLSGEGTGELFF
cdr3_nt: TGTGCCAGCAGCCTGAGCGGGGAGGGCACCGGGGAGCTGTTTTTT

j_call: TRBJ2-4
d_call: TRBD2
clone_size: -
cdr3_length: 16
v_call: TRBV28
cdr3_aa: CASRTSGGLAKNIQYF
cdr3_nt: TGTGCCAGCAGGACTAGCGGGGGGCTAGCCAAAAACATTCAGTACTTC

j_call: TRBJ2-7
d_call: TRBD1
clone_size: once
cdr3_length: 13
v_call: TRBV29-1
cdr3_aa: CSVEGDRVYEQYF
cdr3_nt: TGCAGCGTTGAAGGGGACAGGGTCTACGAGCAGTACTTC

j_call: TRBJ2-1
d_call: TRBD2
clone_size: -
cdr3_length: 16
v_call: TRBV7-6
cdr3_aa: CASSLGTSGSYNEQFF
cdr3_nt: TGTGCCAGCAGCTTGGGGACTAGCGGGTCTTACAATGAGCAGTTCTTC

j_call: TRBJ2-2
d_call: -
clone_size: -
cdr3_length: 16
v_call: TRBV9
cdr3_aa: CASSVEGEPNTGELFF
cdr3_nt: TGTGCCAGCAGCGTAGAGGGGGAACCGAACACCGGGGAGCTGTTTTTT

j_call: TRBJ2-2
d_call: -
clone_size: -
cdr3_length: 14
v_call: TRBV4-3
cdr3_aa: CASSQVPEAGELFF
cdr3_nt: TGCGCCAGCAGCCAAGTTCCAGAGGCCGGGGAGCTGTTTTTT

j_call: TRBJ2-5
d_call: TRBD1
clone_size: -
cdr3_length: 15
v_call: TRBV6-6
cdr3_aa: CASRLHRGPQETQYF
cdr3_nt: TGTGCCAGCAGGCTTCACAGGGGGCCTCAAGAGACCCAGTACTTC

j_call: TRBJ1-2
d_call: -
clone_size: -
cdr3_length: 13
v_call: TRBV5-6
cdr3_aa: CASFGQGDYGYTF
cdr3_nt: TGTGCCAGCTTTGGGCAGGGCGACTATGGCTACACCTTC